Below, 7 T cell receptor beta chains from the same sample are listed, as sequenced in a study of shared clonotypes between healthy human individuals. The method was immunoSEQ multiplex PCR; TCRdb's version includes in-frame clones alone and lacks a portion of them. This table holds approximately 2.3 million clones, approximately 93% found once. The sequenced sample consisted of naive CD4+ T cells from PBMCs. Stated subset: CD45RA+ positively selected. The receptors stem from a man aged 18-30 years in good health. Some clones in this sample may be carry-over from other donors' samples.

This clone was observed a few times. V usage is TRBV5-1 and J usage is TRBJ1-1, with D possibly TRBD1 on 5 matching bases. The CDR3 is 12 residues long. The germline V and J ends were trimmed by 0 bases and 9 bases, with 9 bases remaining between them. Germline V lookup: CDR1 SGHRS, CDR2 YFSETQ. The CDR3 DNA follows: TGCGCCAGCAGCTTGGTCGGGGGTAAAGCTTTCTTT. Residues: CASSLVGGKAFF.

The V and J genes are TRBV30 and TRBJ1-2; D is perhaps TRBD1 (6 bases). The CDR3 sequence is 16 residues long. Germline-derived CDR1 and CDR2 are GTSNPN and SVGIG (reference sequence). V shed 0 bases and J shed 5 bases, with 19 bases lying between them. The CDR3 loop is CAWSVMSQGRGYGYTF. The CDR3 region has the DNA TGTGCCTGGAGTGTAATGTCTCAGGGGAGAGGGTATGGCTACACCTTC.

The chain uses TRBV9 and TRBJ2-7, with 8 bases fitting TRBD1. The junction had 4 bases not matched to a gene; V was cut back by 3 bases and J by 5 bases. There are 13 residues in the CDR3. Germline V gene data show CDR1 as SGDLS and CDR2 as YYNGEE. CDR3 DNA: TGTGCCAGCAGCGACGGACAGGGCCACGAGCAGTACTTC. It encodes CASSDGQGHEQYF.

The chain links TRBV2 to TRBJ2-7; 8 bases fit TRBD1. V was clipped by 6 bases and J by 4 bases; unmatched bases: 11. Germline lookup yields CDR1 SNHLY and CDR2 FYNNEI. The CDR3 has 15 residues. This chain's CDR3 is CASSTGGILLYEQYF. Here the CDR3 DNA reads TGTGCCAGCAGCACAGGGGGTATACTCCTTTACGAGCAGTACTTC.

This chain connects TRBV28 to TRBJ1-2, with D hard to call. Germline V gene sequence: CDR1 MDHEN, CDR2 SYDVKM. V lost 3 bases and J lost 6, with 8 bases in between. This CDR3 contains 12 residues. The CDR3 sequence is CASSFPLNGYTF. CDR3 coding DNA: TGTGCCAGCAGTTTTCCCCTCAATGGCTACACCTTC.

This clone is a singleton in its sample. The rearrangement uses TRBV4-2 and TRBJ2-1; 11 bases fit TRBD2. Germline CDR1 LGHNA, CDR2 YNFKEQ. The CDR3 has 17 residues. V lost 1 base to trimming and J lost 7 bases; unmatched junction nucleotides: 9. The CDR3 DNA is TGTGCCAGCAGCCAAGGGAATAGCGGGAGGGCCGGGAATGAGCAGTTCTTC. Amino acid sequence: CASSQGNSGRAGNEQFF.

The gene calls are TRBV7-9 and TRBJ2-1; no clear D gene. CDR1 is SEHNR and CDR2 is FQNEAQ in the germline V gene (reference sequence). V was cut by 5 bases and J by 5 bases, with 7 bases left in between. The CDR3 extends over 12 amino acids. CDR3 residues: CASSPLDNEQFF. CDR3 nucleotides: TGTGCCAGCAGCCCCCTGGACAATGAGCAGTTCTTC.